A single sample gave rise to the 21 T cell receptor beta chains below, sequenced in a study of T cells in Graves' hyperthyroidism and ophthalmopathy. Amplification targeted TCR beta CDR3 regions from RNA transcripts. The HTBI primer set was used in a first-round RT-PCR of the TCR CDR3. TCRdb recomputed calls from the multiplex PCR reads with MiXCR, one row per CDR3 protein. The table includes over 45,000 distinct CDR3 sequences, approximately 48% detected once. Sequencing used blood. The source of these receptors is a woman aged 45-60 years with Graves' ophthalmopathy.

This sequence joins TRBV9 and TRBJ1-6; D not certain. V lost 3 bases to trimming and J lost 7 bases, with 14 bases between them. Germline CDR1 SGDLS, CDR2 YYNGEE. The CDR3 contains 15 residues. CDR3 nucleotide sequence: TGTGCCAGCAGCGCTTGGGCGGGGAGGAATTCACCCCTCCACTTT. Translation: CASSAWAGRNSPLHF.

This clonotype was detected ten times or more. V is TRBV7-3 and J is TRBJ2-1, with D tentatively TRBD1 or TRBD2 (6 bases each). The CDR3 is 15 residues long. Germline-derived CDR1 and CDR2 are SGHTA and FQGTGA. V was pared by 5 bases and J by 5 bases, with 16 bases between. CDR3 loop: CASSPGGTRNNEQFF. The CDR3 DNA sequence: TGTGCCAGCAGCCCAGGCGGGACACGAAACAATGAGCAGTTCTTC.

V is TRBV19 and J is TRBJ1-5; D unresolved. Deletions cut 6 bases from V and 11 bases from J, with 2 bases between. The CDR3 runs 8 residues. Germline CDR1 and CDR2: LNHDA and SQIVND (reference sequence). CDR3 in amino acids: CASRSQHF. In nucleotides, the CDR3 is TGTGCCAGTAGGTCCCAGCATTTT.

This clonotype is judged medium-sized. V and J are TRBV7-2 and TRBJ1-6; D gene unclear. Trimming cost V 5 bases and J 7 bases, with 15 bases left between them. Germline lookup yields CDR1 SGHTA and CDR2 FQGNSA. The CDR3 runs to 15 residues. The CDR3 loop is CASSPRYPTNSPLHF. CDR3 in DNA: TGTGCCAGCAGCCCCCGGTACCCGACAAATTCACCCCTCCACTTT.

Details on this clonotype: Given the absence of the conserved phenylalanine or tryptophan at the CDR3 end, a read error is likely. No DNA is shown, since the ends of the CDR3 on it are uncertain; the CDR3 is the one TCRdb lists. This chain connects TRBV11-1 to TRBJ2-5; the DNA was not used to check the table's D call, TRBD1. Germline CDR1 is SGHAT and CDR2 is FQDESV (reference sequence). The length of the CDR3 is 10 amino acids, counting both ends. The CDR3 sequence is CASSSGTEGV.

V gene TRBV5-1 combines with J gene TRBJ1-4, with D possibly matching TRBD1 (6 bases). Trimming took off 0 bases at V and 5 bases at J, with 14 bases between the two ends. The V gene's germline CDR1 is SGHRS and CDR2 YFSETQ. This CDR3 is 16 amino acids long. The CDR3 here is CASSLVTGSYNEKLFF. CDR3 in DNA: TGCGCCAGCAGCTTGGTCACAGGGTCGTACAATGAAAAACTGTTTTTT.

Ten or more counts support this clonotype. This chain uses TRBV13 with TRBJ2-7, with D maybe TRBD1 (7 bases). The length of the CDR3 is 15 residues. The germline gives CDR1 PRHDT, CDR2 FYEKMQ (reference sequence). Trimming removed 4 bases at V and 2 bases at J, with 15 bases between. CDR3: CASSWRDRNAYEQYF. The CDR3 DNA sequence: TGTGCCAGCAGCTGGCGGGACAGAAACGCCTACGAGCAGTACTTC.

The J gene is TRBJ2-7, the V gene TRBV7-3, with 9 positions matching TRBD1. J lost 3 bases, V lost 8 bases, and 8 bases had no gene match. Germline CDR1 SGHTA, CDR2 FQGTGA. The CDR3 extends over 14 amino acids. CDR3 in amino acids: CASGGTGRGYEQYF. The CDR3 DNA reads TGTGCCAGCGGCGGGACAGGGCGTGGCTACGAGCAGTACTTC.

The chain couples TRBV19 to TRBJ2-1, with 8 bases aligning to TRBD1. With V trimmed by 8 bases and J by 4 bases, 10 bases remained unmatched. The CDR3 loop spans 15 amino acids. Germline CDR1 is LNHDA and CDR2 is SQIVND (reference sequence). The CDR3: CASDEDRQGYNEQFF. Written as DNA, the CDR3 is TGTGCCAGTGACGAAGACCGACAGGGGTACAATGAGCAGTTCTTC.

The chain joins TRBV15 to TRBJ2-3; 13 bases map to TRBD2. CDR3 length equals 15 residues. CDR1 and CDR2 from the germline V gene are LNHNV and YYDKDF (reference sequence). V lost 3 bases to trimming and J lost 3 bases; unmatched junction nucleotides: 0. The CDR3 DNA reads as TGTGCCACCAGCAGGGGACTAGCGGGGACAGATACGCAGTATTTT. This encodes CATSRGLAGTDTQYF. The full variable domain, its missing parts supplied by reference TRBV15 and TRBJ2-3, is DAMVIQNPRYQVTQFGKPVTLSCSQTLNHNVMYWYQQKSSQAPKLLFHYYDKDFNNEADTPDNFQSRRPNTSFCFLDIRSPGLGDTAMYLCATSRGLAGTDTQYFGPGTRLTVL.

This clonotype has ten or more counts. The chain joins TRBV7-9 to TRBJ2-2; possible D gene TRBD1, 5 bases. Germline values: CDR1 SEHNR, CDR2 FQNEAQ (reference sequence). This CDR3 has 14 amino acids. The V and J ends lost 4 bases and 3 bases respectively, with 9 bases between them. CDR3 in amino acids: CASSSGLDTGELFF. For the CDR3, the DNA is TGTGCCAGCAGCTCAGGGTTAGACACCGGGGAGCTGTTTTTT.

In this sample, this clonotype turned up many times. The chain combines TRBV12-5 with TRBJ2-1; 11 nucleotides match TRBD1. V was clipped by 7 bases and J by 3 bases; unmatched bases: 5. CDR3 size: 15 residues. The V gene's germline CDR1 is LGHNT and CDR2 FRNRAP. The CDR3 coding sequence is TGTGCTAGTGTTTCAGGGACAGGGGGCTACAATGAGCAGTTCTTC. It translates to CASVSGTGGYNEQFF.

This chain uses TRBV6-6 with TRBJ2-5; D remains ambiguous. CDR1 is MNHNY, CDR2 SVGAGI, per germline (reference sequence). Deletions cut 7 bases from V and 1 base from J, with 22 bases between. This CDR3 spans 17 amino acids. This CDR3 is CASTQGIAASSQETQYF. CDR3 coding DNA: TGTGCCAGCACCCAAGGTATTGCTGCCAGTTCCCAAGAGACCCAGTACTTC.

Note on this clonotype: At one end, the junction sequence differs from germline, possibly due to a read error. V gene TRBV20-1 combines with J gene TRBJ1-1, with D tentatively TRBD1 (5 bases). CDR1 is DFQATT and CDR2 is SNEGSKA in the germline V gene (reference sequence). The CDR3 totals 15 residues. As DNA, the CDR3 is TGCAGTGCTAGAGCTCGGCCGGGGGTGAACACGGAAGCTTTCTTT. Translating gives CSARARPGVNTEAFF.

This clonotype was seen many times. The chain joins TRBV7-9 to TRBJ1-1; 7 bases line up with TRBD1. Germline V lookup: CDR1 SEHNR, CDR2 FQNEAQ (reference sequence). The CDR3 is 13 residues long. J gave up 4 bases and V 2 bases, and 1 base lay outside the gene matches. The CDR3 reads CASSLQGGTEAFF. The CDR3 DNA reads TGTGCCAGCAGCTTACAGGGGGGCACTGAAGCTTTCTTT.

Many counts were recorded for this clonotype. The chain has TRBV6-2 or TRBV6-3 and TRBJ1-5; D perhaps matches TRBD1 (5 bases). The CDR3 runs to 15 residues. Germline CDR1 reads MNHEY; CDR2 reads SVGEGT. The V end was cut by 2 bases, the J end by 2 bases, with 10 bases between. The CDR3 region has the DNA TGTGCCAGCAGTTACGGTTTCAGGGGCAATCAGCCCCAGCATTTT. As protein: CASSYGFRGNQPQHF.

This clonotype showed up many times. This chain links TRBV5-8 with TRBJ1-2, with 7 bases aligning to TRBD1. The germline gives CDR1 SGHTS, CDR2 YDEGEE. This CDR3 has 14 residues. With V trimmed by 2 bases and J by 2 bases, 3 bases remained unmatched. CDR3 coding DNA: TGTGCCAGCAGCTTACAGGGGCGGAACTATGGCTACACCTTC. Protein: CASSLQGRNYGYTF.

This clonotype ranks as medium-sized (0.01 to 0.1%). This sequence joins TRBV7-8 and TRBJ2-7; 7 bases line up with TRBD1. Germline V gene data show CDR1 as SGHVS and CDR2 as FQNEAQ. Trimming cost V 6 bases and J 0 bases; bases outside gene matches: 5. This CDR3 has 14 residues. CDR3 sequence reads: CASRRGQDSYEQYF. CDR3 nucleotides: TGTGCCAGCAGACGAGGACAGGACTCCTACGAGCAGTACTTC.

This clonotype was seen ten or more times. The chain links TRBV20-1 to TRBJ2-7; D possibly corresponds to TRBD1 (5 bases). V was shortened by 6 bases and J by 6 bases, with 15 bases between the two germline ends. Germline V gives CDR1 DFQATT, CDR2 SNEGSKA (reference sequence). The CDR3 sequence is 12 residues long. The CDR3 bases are TGCAGTGCCCCAGGGCAGCCGGGCGAGCAGTACTTC. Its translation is CSAPGQPGEQYF.

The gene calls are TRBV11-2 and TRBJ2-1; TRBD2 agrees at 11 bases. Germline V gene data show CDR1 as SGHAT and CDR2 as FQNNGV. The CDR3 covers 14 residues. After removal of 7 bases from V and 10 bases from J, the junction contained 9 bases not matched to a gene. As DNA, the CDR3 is TGTGCCAGCAATCCGGGTACTAGCGGGGGAGAGCAGTTCTTC. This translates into CASNPGTSGGEQFF.

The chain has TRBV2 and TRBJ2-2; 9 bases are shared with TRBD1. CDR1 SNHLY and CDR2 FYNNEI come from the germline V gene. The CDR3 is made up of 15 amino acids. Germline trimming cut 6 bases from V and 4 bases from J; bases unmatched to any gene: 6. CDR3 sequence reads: CASSYGQGTTGELFF. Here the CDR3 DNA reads TGTGCCAGCAGCTACGGACAGGGGACCACCGGGGAGCTGTTTTTT.